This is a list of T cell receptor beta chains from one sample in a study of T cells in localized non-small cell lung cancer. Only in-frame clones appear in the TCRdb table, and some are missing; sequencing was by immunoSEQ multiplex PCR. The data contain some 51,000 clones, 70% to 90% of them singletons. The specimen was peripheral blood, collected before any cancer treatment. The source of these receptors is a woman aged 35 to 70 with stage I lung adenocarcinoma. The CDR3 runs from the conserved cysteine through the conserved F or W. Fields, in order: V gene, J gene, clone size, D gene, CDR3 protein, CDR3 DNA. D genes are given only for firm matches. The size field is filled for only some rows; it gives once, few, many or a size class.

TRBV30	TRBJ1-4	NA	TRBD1	CALTGGDEKLFF	TGTGCCTTGACAGGGGGCGATGAAAAACTGTTTTTT
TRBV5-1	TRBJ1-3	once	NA	CASSLGRMTGNTIYF	TGCGCCAGCAGCTTGGGCAGGATGACTGGAAACACCATATATTTT
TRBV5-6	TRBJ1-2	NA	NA	CASSLELRGRHYGYTF	TGTGCCAGCAGCTTGGAATTGCGGGGGCGACACTATGGCTACACCTTC
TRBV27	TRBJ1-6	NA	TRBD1	CASSLYPGQGYNSPLHF	TGTGCCAGCAGTCTTTATCCGGGACAGGGATATAATTCACCCCTCCACTTT
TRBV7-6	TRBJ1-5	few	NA	CASSLNRGNQPQHF	TGTGCCAGCAGCTTAAACCGGGGAAATCAGCCCCAGCATTTT
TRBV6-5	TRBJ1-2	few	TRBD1	CASSPGQGNYGYTF	TGTGCCAGCAGCCCGGGACAGGGGAACTATGGCTACACCTTC
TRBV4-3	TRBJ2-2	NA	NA	CASSRERTGELFF	TGCGCCAGCAGCCGTGAGCGTACCGGGGAGCTGTTTTTT
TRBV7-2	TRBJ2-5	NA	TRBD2	CASSRAGAQETQYF	TGTGCCAGCAGCCGAGCGGGGGCCCAAGAGACCCAGTACTTC
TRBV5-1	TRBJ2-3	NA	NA	CASSSQGRHTDTQYF	TGCGCCAGCAGCTCCCAGGGGAGACATACAGATACGCAGTATTTT
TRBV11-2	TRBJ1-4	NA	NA	CASSLDSRESGGEKLFF	TGTGCCAGCAGCTTAGATAGTCGTGAGTCCGGGGGTGAAAAACTGTTTTTT
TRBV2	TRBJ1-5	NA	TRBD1	CASSQNRGQGNQPQHF	TGTGCCAGCAGTCAAAACAGGGGGCAGGGCAATCAGCCCCAGCATTTT
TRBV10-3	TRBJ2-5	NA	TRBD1	CAISRGRDETQYF	TGTGCCATCAGCAGGGGGCGCGACGAGACCCAGTACTTC
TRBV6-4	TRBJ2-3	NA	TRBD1	CASSAEQGAHTQYF	TGTGCCAGCAGTGCCGAGCAGGGGGCCCATACGCAGTATTTT
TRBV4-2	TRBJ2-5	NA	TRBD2	CASSEGTSGGARETQYF	TGTGCCAGCAGCGAAGGGACTAGCGGGGGGGCCAGGGAGACCCAGTACTTC
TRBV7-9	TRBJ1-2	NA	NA	CASSLDSGRGYTF	TGTGCCAGCAGCTTGGACAGCGGGCGCGGCTACACCTTC
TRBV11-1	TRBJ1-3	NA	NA	CASTHGTGNTIYF	TGTGCCAGCACCCACGGGACTGGAAACACCATATATTTT
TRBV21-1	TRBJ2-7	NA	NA	CASSNQPRGSYEQYF	TGTGCCAGCAGCAACCAACCAAGGGGCTCCTACGAGCAGTACTTC
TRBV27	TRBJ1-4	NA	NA	CASSSGMTNEKLFF	TGTGCCAGCAGTTCAGGGATGACTAATGAAAAACTGTTTTTT
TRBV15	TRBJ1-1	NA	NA	CATSITPGHLNTEAFF	TGTGCCACCAGCATAACGCCGGGACACCTGAACACTGAAGCTTTCTTT
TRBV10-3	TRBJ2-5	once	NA	CAIGPALGQETQYF	TGTGCCATCGGACCAGCCCTAGGACAAGAGACCCAGTACTTC